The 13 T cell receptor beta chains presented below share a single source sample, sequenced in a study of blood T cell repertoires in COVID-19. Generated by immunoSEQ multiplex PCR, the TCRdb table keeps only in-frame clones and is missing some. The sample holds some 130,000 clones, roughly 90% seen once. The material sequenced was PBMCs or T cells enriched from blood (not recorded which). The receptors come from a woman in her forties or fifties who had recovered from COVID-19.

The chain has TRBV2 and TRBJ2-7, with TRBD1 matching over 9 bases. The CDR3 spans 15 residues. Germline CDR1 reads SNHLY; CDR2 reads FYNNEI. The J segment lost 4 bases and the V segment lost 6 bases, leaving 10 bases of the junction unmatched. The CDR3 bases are TGTGCCAGCAGCCCCGCCCCAGACAGGGGGTACGAGCAGTACTTC. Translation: CASSPAPDRGYEQYF.

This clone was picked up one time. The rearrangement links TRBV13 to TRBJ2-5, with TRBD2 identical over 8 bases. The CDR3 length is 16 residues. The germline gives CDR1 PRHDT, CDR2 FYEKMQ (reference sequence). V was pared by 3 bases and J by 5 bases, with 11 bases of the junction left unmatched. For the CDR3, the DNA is TGTGCCAGCAGCTTTTTCATACGGGGGGGCAGGGAGACCCAGTACTTC. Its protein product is CASSFFIRGGRETQYF.

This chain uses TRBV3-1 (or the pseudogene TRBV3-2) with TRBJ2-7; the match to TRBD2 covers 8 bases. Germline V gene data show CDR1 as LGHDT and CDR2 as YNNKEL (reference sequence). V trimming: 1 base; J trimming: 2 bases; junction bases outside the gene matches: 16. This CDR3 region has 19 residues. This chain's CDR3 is CASSQAPGIGAGDPYEQYF. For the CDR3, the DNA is TGTGCCAGCAGCCAAGCCCCCGGGATCGGAGCGGGGGACCCCTACGAGCAGTACTTC.

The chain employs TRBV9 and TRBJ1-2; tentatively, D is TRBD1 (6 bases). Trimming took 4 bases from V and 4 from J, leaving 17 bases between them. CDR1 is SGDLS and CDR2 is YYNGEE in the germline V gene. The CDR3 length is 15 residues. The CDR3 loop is CASSSSGSRGYGYTF. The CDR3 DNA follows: TGTGCCAGCAGCTCATCAGGGAGCAGGGGCTATGGCTACACCTTC.

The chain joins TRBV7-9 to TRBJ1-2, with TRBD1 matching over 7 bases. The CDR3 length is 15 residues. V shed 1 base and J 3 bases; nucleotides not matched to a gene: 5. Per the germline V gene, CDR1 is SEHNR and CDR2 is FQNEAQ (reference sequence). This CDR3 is CASSLEDRFYYGYTF. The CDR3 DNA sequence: TGTGCCAGCAGCTTAGAGGACAGGTTTTACTATGGCTACACCTTC.

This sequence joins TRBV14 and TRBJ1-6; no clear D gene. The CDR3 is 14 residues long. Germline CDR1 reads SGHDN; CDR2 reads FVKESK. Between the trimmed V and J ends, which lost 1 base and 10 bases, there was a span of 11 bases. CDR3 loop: CASSQAEARSPLHF. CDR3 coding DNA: TGTGCCAGCAGCCAAGCGGAGGCACGCTCACCCCTCCACTTT.

The CDR3: CASRSRGTGELFF. The DNA of the CDR3 is TGTGCCAGTAGATCCAGGGGTACCGGGGAGCTGTTTTTT. The chain links TRBV19 to TRBJ2-2, with a weak D call TRBD1 (6 bases). This CDR3 has 13 amino acids. The ends were cut back, 6 bases at V and 5 bases at J, with 10 bases in the middle. CDR1 is LNHDA and CDR2 is SQIVND in the germline V gene (reference sequence). The full variable domain, completed using reference TRBV19 and TRBJ2-2, is DGGITQSPKYLFRKEGQNVTLSCEQNLNHDAMYWYRQDPGQGLRLIYYSQIVNDFQKGDIAEGYSVSREKKESFPLTVTSAQKNPTAFYLCASRSRGTGELFFGEGSRLTVL.

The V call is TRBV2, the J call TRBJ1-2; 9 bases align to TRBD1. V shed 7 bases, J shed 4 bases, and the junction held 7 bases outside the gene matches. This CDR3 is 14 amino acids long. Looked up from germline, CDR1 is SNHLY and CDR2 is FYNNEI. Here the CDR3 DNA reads TGTGCCAGCACCGGGACAGGGAGTGGCTATGGCTACACCTTC. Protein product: CASTGTGSGYGYTF.

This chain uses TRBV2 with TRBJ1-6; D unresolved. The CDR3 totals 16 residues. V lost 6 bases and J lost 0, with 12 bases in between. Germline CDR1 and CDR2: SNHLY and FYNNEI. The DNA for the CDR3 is TGTGCCAGCAGCCTAACACAGAGCTCCTATAATTCACCCCTCCACTTT. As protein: CASSLTQSSYNSPLHF.

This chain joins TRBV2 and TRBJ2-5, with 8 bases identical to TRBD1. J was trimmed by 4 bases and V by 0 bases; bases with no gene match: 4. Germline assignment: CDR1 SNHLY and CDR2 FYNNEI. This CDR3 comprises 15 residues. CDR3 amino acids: CASSEARTGRETQYF. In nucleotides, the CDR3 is TGTGCCAGCAGTGAAGCGCGGACAGGGAGAGAGACCCAGTACTTC.

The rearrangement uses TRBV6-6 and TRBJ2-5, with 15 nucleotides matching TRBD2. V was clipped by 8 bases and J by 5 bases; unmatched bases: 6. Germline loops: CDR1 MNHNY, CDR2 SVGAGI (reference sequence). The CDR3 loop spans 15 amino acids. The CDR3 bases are TGTGCCAGCGGGACTAGCGGGGGGTCGGGGGAGACCCAGTACTTC. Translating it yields CASGTSGGSGETQYF.

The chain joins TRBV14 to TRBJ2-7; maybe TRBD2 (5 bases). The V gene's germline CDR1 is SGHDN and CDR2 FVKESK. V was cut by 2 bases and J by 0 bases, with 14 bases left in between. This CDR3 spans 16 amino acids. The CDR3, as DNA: TGTGCCAGCAGCCAATGGGTCTTGGGGAGCTCCTACGAGCAGTACTTC. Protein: CASSQWVLGSSYEQYF.

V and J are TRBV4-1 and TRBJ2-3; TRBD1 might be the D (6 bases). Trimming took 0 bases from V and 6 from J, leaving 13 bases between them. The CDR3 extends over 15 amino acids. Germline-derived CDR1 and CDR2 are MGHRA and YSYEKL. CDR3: CASSQDGRGDDTQYF. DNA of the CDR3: TGCGCCAGCAGCCAAGATGGCAGGGGCGACGATACGCAGTATTTT.